Below, one T cell receptor (beta chain) is given with its context. The study ran its PCR with 60 Vbeta and 13 Jbeta primers. As handled by the study authors: An analysis performed later counted 72 million or so unique TCR beta chains (around 9.9 million of them shared). The data were produced by immunoSEQ multiplex PCR, yet TCRdb's version contains in-frame clones alone and is incomplete. The V and J calls and clone size were taken over from that table, and D and trimming were inferred from the DNA. The profile shows roughly 100,000 clones, approximately 80% of them singletons. These data belong to a study of cytomegalovirus exposure and HLA in healthy donors. The junction had 4 bases not matched to a gene; V was cut back by 0 bases and J by 6 bases. The CDR3 consists of 15 residues. Per germline, CDR1 SGHVS and CDR2 FNYEAQ.

This sequence joins TRBV7-6 and TRBJ2-2; 7 bases match TRBD2. The source of this sequence is a woman aged 35 to 49 in good health and CMV-seronegative. Sequencing input: PBMCs. The CDR3 DNA sequence: TGTGCCAGCAGCTTAGCGGGAGGGTTCCCCGGGGAGCTGTTTTTT. Translating it yields CASSLAGGFPGELFF.